This T cell receptor beta chain was observed in a study of T cell repertoires in cytomegalovirus infection. Study as a whole: Used in the study were CMV epitopes, some recently identified and HLA-C-restricted, others well-studied and HLA-B-restricted. The public TCR beta signatures pointed to both CMV infection and matching HLA type.

TCRdb used MiXCR to reprocess the reads, holding one entry per CDR3 protein. The data show more than 250,000 distinct CDR3 sequences, around 25% seen once. Findings of the study overall: Summed frequency of public TCR beta families distinguished CMV carriers with the relevant HLA. Ex vivo responses were dominated by HLA-C-restricted CMV-specific TCR beta clonotypes.

A note on this clonotype: Its specificity is unknown.

V lost 6 bases to trimming and J lost 6 bases; unmatched junction nucleotides: 10. Germline CDR1 reads LNHDA; CDR2 reads SQIVND (reference sequence). The CDR3 sequence is 15 residues long. This receptor was taken from a human donor in good health (CMV status not recorded). Some clones in this sample may be carry-over from other donors' samples. The chain has TRBV19 and TRBJ1-5, with TRBD1 matching over 8 bases. This sample comprised cultured PBMCs, obtained from culture after CMV antigen stimulation. The CDR3 is CASRTTGTGTQPQHF. The DNA for the CDR3 is TGTGCCAGTAGGACTACCGGGACAGGCACTCAGCCCCAGCATTTT.